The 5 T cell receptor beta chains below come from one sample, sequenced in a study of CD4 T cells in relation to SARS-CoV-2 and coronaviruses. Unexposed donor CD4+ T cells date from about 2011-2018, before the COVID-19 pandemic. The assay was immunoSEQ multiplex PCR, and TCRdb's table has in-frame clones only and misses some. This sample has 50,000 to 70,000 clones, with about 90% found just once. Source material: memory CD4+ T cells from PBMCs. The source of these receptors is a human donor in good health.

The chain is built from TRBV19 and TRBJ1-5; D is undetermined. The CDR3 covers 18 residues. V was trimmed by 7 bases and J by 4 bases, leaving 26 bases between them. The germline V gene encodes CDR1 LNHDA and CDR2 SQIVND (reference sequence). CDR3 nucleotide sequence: TGTGCCAGTACCCCAAAGTCCGGGTGGCAGTTCGCTAATCAGCCCCAGCATTTT. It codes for CASTPKSGWQFANQPQHF. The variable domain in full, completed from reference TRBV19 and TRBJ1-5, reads DGGITQSPKYLFRKEGQNVTLSCEQNLNHDAMYWYRQDPGQGLRLIYYSQIVNDFQKGDIAEGYSVSREKKESFPLTVTSAQKNPTAFYLCASTPKSGWQFANQPQHFGDGTRLSIL.

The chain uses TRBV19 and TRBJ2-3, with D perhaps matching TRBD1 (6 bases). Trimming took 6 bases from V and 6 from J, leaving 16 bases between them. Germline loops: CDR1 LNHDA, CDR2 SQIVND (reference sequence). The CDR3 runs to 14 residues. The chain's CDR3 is CASSTIGQTDTQYF. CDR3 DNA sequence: TGTGCCAGTAGCACGATCGGACAGACGGATACGCAGTATTTT.

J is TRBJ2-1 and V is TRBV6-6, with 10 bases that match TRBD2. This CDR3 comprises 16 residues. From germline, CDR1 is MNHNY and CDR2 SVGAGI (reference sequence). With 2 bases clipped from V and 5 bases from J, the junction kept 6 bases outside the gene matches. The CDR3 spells CASSYLTSGVNNEQFF. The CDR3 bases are TGTGCCAGCAGTTACCTTACTAGCGGGGTTAACAATGAGCAGTTCTTC.

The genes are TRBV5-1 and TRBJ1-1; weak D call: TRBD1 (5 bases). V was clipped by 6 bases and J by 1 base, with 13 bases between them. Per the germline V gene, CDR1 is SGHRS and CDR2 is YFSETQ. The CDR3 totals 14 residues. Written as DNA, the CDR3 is TGCGCCAGCAACCCCATAGGGGAGAACACTGAAGCTTTCTTT. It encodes CASNPIGENTEAFF.

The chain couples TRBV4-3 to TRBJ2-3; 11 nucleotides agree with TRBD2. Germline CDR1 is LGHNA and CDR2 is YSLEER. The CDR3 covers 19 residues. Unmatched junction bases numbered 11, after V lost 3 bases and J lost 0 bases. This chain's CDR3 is CASSQRGPSGGSSTDTQYF. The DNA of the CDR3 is TGCGCCAGCAGCCAGAGGGGGCCTAGCGGGGGGTCTAGCACAGATACGCAGTATTTT.